This T cell receptor (beta chain) was documented in a study of cytomegalovirus exposure and HLA in healthy donors. Study-wide background: Earlier results showed 90 million to 120 million unique TCR beta sequences derived from about 179 million T cells.

General study findings and limits: Later analysis showed TCR association rates varying by HLA locus, highest for DRB1 and lowest for HLA-C. Later analysis associated a missense DCLRE1C variant with TCR beta V- and J-gene trimming.

Worth noting for this clone: Its antigen is still unknown.

The PCR used 60 Vbeta and 13 Jbeta primers. The table came from immunoSEQ multiplex PCR; TCRdb's copy has only in-frame clones and leaves some out. The repertoire has around 200,000 clones, 82% of them found once; the top ten carry about 0.84%. The TCR sequence derives from a woman aged 18-35 years in good health and CMV-seronegative. The sequencing input was PBMCs.

The CDR3 bases are TGTGCCAGCAGCCCGGGAATGACTAACTATGGCTACACCTTC. Its protein is CASSPGMTNYGYTF. The chain couples TRBV11-1 to TRBJ1-2; D gene uncertain. CDR1 and CDR2 from the germline V gene are SGHAT and FQDESV (reference sequence). Between the trimmed V and J ends, which lost 5 bases and 0 bases, there was a span of 10 bases. CDR3 length equals 14 residues.